This TCR beta chain comes out of a study of OX40 agonist ivuxolimab in advanced cancers. Looking at the study overall: Ivuxolimab is an agonistic anti-OX40 (CD134) antibody, and patients were treated with it. In three patients, partial responses were observed, one with hepatocellular carcinoma and two with cutaneous melanoma.

Germline lookup yields CDR1 SNHLY and CDR2 FYNNEI. The CDR3 has 14 residues. Trimming cost V 4 bases and J 3 bases, with 10 bases left between them. Turning to this clone: The target antigen is unknown.

Sampled blood was obtained at baseline, cycle 4 day 1, and cycle 7 day 1. The data were produced by immunoSEQ multiplex PCR, yet TCRdb's version contains in-frame clones alone and is incomplete. Seen here are about 23,000 clones, roughly three quarters observed once, and the top ten hold 2% to 2.5%. General study points: Among T cells, CD8+ cells averaged more expanded clones than CD4+ cells.

The genes are TRBV2 and TRBJ1-3; D gene uncertain. This sequence was found in an adult with an advanced solid tumor such as melanoma, head and neck, liver or kidney cancer. This sample comprised CD4+ or CD8+ T cells sorted from blood, obtained in a trial of the OX40 agonist ivuxolimab. The CDR3 DNA reads as TGTGCCAGCAGTGCATCTCCGAGTGGAAACACCATATATTTT. It is translated as CASSASPSGNTIYF.